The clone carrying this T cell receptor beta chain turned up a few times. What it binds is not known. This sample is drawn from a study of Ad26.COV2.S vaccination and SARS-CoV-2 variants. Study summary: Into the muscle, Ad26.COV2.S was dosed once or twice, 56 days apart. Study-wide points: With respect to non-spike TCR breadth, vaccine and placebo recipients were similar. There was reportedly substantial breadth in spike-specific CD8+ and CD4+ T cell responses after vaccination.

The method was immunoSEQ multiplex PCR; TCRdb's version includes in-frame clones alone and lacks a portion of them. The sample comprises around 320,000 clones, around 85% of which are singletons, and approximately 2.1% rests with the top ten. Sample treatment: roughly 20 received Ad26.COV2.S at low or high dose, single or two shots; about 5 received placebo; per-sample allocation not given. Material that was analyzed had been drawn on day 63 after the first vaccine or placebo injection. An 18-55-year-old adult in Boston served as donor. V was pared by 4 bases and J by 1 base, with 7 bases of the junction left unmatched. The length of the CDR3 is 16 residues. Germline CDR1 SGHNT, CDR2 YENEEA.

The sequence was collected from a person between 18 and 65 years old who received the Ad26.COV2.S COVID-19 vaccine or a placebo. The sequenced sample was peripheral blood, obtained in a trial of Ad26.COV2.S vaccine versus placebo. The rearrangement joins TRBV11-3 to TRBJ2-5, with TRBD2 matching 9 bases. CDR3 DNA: TGTGCCAGCAGCTACAGGGGCGGGGGGGCCCAAGAGACCCAGTACTTC. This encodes CASSYRGGGAQETQYF.